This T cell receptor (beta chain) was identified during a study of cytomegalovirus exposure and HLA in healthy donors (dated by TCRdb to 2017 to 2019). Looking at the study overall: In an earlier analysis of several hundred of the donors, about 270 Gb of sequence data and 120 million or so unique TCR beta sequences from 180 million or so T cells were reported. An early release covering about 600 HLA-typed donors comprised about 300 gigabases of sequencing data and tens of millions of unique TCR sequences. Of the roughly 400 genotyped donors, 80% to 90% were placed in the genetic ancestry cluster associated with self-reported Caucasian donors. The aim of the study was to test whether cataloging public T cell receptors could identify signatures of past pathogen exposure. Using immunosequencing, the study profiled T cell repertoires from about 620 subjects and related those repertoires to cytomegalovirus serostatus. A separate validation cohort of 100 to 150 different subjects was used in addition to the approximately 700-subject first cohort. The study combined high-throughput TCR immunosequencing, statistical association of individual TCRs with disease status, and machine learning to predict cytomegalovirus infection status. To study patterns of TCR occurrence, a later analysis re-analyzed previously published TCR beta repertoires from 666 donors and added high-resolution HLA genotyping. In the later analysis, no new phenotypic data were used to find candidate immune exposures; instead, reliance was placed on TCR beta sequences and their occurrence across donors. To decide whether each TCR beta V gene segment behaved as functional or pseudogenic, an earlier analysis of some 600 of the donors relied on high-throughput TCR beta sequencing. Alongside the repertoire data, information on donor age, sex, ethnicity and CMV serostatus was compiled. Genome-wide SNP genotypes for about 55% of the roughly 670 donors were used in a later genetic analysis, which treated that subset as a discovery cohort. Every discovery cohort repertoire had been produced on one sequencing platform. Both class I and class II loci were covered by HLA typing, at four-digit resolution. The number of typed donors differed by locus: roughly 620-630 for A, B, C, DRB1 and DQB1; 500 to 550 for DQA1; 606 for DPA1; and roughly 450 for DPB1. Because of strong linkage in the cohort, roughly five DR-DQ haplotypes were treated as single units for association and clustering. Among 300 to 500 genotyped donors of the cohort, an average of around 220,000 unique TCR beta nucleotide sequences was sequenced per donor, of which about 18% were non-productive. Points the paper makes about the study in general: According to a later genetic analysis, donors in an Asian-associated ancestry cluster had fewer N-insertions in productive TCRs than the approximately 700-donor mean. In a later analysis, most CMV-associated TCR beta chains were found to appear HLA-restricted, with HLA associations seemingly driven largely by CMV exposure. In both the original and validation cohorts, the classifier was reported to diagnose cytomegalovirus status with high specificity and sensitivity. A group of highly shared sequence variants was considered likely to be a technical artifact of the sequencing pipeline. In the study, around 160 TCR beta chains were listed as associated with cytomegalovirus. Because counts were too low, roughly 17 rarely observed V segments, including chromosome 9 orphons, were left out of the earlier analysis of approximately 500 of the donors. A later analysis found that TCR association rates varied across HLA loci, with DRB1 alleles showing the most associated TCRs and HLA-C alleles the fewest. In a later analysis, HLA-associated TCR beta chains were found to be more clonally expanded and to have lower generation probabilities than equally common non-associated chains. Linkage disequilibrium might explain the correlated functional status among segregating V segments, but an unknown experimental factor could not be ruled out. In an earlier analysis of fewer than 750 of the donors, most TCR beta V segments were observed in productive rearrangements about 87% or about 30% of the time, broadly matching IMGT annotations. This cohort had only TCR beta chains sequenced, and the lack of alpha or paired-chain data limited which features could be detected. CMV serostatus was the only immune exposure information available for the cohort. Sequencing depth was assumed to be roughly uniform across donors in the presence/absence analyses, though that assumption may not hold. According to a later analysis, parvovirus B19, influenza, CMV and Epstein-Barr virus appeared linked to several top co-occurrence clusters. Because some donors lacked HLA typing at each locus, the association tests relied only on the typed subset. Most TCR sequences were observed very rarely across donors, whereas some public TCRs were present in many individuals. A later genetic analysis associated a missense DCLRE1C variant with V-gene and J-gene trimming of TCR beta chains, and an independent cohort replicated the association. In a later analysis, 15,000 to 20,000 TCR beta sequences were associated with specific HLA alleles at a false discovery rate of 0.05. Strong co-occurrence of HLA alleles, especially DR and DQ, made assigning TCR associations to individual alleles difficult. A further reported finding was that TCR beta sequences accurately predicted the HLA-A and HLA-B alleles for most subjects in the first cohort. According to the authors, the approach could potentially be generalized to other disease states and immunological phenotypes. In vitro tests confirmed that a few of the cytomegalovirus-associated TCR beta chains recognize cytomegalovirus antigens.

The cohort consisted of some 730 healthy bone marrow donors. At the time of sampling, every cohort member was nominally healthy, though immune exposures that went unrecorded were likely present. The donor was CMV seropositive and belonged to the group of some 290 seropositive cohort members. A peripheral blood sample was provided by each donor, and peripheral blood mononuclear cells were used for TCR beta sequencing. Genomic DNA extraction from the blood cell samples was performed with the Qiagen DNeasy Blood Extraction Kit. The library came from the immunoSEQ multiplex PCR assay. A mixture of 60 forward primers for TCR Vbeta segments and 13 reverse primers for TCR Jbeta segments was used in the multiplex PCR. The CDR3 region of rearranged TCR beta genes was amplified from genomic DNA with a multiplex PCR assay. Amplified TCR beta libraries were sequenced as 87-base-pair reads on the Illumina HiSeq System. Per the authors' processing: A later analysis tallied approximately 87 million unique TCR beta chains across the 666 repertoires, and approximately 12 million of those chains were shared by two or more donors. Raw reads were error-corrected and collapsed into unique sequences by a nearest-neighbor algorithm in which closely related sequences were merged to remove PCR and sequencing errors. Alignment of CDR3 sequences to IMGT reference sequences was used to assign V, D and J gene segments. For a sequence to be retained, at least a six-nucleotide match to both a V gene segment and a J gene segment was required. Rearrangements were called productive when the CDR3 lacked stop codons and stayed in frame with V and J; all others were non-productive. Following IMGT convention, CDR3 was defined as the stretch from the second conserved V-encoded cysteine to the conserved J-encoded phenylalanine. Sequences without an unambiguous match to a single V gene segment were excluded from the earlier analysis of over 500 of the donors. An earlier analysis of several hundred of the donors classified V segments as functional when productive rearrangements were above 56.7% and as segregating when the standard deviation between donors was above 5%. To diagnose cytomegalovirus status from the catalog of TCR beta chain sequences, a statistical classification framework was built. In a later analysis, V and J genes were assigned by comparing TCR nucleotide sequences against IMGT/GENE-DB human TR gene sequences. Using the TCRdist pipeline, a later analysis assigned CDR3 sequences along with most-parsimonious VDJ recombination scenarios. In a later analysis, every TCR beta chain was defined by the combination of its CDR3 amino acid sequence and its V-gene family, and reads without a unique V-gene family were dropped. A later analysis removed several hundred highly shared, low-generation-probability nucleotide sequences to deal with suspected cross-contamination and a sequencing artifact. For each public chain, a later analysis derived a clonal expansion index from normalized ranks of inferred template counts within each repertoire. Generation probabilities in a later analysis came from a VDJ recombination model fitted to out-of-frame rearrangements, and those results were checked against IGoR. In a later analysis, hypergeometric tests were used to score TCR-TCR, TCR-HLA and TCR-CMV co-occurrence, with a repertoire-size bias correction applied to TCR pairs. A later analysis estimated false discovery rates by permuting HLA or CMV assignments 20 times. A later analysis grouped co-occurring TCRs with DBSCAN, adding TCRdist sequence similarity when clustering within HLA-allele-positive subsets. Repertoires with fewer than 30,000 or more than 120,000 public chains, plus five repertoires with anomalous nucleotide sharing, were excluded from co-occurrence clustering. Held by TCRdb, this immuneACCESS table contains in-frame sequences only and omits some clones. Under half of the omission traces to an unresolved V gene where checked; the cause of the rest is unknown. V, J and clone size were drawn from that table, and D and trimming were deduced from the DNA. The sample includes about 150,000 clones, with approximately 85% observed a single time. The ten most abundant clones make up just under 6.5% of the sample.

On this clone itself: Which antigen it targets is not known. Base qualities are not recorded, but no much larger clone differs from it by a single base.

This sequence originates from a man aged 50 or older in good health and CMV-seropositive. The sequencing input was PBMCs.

The nucleotide sequence reads TGTGCCAGCTTCGAATTATCTGGAGTCAATGAGCAGTTCTTC. Its translation is CASFELSGVNEQFF. This chain joins TRBV13 to TRBJ2-1, with no D gene named confidently. V is pared back by 8 bases and J by 6 bases, with 17 bases lying between the germline termini. The germline V gene (reference sequence) sets CDR1 to PRHDT and CDR2 to FYEKMQ. The CDR3 spans 14 residues, from the cysteine through the phenylalanine. Of the read, only the CDR3 DNA is kept; its 42 bases are in frame from base 1.